The source of this T cell receptor (beta chain) is a study of blood T cell repertoires in COVID-19. As for the study in general: Specimens from acute and convalescent COVID-19 originated in the United States, Italy and Spain. The cDNA or gDNA used as material had been derived from T cells, B-cell-depleted T cells, or PBMCs.

CDR1 and CDR2 from the germline V gene are GTSNPN and SVGIG (reference sequence). The length of the CDR3 is 11 residues. The ends were cut back, 4 bases at V and 4 bases at J, with 7 bases in the middle. This clone was recorded only once. Only in-frame clones appear in the TCRdb table, and some are missing; sequencing was by immunoSEQ multiplex PCR. The sample contains about 140,000 clones, 70% to 85% of which appear only once. Sequencing input: peripheral blood. The chain links TRBV30 to TRBJ2-5, with D unresolved. This sequence was found in a man in his 60s with acute or convalescent COVID-19. CDR3 region: CAWTGLETQYF. Here the CDR3 DNA reads TGTGCCTGGACGGGTTTAGAGACCCAGTACTTC.